This T cell receptor (beta chain) emerged from a study of blood T cell repertoires in COVID-19. Across the study: COVID-19 samples from acute and convalescent phases originated in the United States, Italy and Spain.

Participants were aged about 18 to 90 years, lived in 24 US areas, and enrolled virtually. The V end was cut by 6 bases, the J end by 11 bases, with 22 bases between. The CDR3 extends over 14 amino acids. Germline assignment: CDR1 MNHEY and CDR2 SVGAGI. Sequencing was performed with immunoSEQ multiplex PCR; in TCRdb, only in-frame clones are kept and a portion is missing. The table lists over 200,000 clones, under 90% of them singletons. Sequencing was done on a sample of PBMCs or T cells enriched from blood (not recorded which). The V call is TRBV6-5, the J call TRBJ1-1; perhaps TRBD1 as D (6 bases). This receptor was taken from a woman between 25 and 40 years old with acute COVID-19. CDR3 nucleotides: TGTGCCAGCAGAGCGAGGGCAGGGGAGTATTTGGCTTTCTTT. It specifies CASRARAGEYLAFF.